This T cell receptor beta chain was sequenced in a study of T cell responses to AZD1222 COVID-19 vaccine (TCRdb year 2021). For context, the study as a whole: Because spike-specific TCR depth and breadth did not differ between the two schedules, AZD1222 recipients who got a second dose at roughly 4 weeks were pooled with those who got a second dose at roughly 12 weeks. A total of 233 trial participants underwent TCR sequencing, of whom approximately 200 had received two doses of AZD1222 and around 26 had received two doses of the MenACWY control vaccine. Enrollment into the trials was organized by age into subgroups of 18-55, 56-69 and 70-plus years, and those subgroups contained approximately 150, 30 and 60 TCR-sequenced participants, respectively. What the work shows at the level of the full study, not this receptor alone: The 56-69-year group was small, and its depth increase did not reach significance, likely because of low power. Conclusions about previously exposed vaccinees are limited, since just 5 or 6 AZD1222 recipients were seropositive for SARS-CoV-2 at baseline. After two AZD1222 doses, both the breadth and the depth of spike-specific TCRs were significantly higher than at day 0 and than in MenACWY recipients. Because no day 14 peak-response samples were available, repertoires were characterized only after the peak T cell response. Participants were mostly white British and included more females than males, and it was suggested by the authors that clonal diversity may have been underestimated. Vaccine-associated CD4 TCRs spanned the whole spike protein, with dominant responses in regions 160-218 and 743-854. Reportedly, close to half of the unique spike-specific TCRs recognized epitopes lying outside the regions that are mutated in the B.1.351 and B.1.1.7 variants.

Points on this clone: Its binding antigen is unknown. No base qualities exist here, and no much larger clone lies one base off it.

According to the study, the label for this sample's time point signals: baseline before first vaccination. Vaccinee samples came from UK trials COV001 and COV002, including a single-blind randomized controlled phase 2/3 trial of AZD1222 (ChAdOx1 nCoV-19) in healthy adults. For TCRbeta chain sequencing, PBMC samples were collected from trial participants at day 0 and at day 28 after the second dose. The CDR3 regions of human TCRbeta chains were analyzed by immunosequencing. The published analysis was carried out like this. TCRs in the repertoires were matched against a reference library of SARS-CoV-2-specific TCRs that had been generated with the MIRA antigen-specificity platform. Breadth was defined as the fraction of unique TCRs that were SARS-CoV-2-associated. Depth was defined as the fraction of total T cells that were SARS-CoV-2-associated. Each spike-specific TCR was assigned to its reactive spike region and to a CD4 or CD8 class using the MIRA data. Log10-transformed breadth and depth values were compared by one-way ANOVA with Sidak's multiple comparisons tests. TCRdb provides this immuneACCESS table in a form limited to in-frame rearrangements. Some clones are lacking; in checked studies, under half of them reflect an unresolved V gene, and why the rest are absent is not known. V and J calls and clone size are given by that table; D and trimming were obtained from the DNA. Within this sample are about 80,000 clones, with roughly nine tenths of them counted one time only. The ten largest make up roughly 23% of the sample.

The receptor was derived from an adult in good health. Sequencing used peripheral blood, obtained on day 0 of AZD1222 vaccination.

The CDR3 protein: CASSLEYRDGYTF. Here is the DNA: TGTGCCAGCAGCTTAGAATATAGGGATGGCTACACCTTC. The sequence links TRBV11-3 to TRBJ1-2; confidence is insufficient to name the D gene. CDR1 SGHNT and CDR2 YENEEA are derived from the germline V gene. The CDR3 spans 13 residues, from the cysteine through the phenylalanine. Only CDR3 DNA is held: 39 bases, read in frame from base 1. V is shortened by 0 bases, J by 6 bases, and the region joining them spans 8 bases.